This TCR beta chain was recovered during a study of regulatory T cells in long-lasting Graves disease. Time point: newly diagnosed GD, antithyroid drugs for less than 3 months. PBMCs were the source of the RNA used for TCR sequencing. Doctors identified Graves' disease using the American Thyroid Association guidelines. Into tubes containing EDTA, about 10 milliliters of peripheral blood were drawn. Relying on iRepertoire HTBI primers and Arm-PCR of CDR3 regions, the team built TCR beta libraries. In the original workflow: From all samples, identification returned 14 TRBJ and approximately 67 TRBV segments. From the multiplex PCR reads, TCRdb called clonotypes with MiXCR, one entry per CDR3 protein. The V and J calls and clone size come from TCRdb's table, not from the authors' own analysis. The top ten hold less than 25% of the sample, which has 200,000 to 250,000 distinct CDR3 sequences, around 19% seen once.

Study-level points and caveats: When disease was persistent, TRBV28, TRBJ1-2 and TRBJ2-5 were the favored segments.

The germline gives CDR1 SGHRS, CDR2 YFSETQ. The V gene lost 0 bases and the J gene lost 4 bases, with 16 bases spanning the gap. The CDR3 consists of 16 residues. Worth noting for this clonotype: The target antigen is unknown.

The source was peripheral blood mononuclear cells (PBMCs), collected at new diagnosis, from a patient treated with antithyroid drugs. The receptor's source is a female donor with Graves disease. The chain uses TRBV5-1 and TRBJ2-5, with D perhaps given as TRBD1 or TRBD2 (7 bases each). DNA for the CDR3: TGCGCCAGCAGCTTGGAGGGAGGGGGACAGACAGAGACCCAGTACTTC. It yields the protein CASSLEGGGQTETQYF.